The rows below give T cell receptor beta chains drawn from one sample of a study of naive and memory T cell subsets. TCRdb recomputed calls from the UMI-ligation and nested PCR reads with MiXCR, one row per CDR3 protein. The sample shows over 110,000 distinct CDR3 sequences, around 21% of them seen only once. The sample was naive CD8+ T cells from blood. These receptors were taken from a human donor in good health. CDR3s include the opening cysteine and the closing phenylalanine or tryptophan. The D gene is left open where the match is weak. Where a row states a size, it is once, few, many or the class of an expanded clone; other rows omit it.

length	size	V	J	D	DNA	CDR3
13	.	TRBV28	TRBJ2-7	.	TGTGCCAGCAGTCTGGGACGTCCGGGGGAGCAGTACTTC	CASSLGRPGEQYF
17	.	TRBV5-4	TRBJ1-1	.	TGTGCCAGCAGCACGGACACAACAATTTGGTTGGGCACTGAAGCTTTCTTT	CASSTDTTIWLGTEAFF
11	.	TRBV6-2/TRBV6-3	TRBJ1-1	.	TGTGCCAGCAGTTTCAACACTGAAGTTTTCTTT	CASSFNTEVFF
11	.	TRBV19	TRBJ2-1	.	TGTGCCAGTCGGTCCCTAGCGGAGCAGTTCTTC	CASRSLAEQFF
16	few	TRBV7-2	TRBJ1-5	.	TGTGCCAGCAGCTTAGGACCGTCCGGGACGGGGCAGCCCCAGCATTTT	CASSLGPSGTGQPQHF
13	.	TRBV27	TRBJ2-2	TRBD1	TGTGCCAGCAGCACAGGGGATCCCGGGGAGCTGTTTTTT	CASSTGDPGELFF
14	few	TRBV4-1	TRBJ2-1	TRBD1	TGCGCCAGCAGTCTACATACAGGGGAGAATGAGCAGTTCTTC	CASSLHTGENEQFF
16	many	TRBV10-3	TRBJ2-5	TRBD2	TGTGCCATCAGTGAGTCTGGGCGGGAGGCGTGGGAGACCCAGTACTTC	CAISESGREAWETQYF
14	few	TRBV3-1	TRBJ2-7	TRBD2	TGTGCCAGCAGCCACCAGCGGGAGGTCTACGAGCAGTACTTC	CASSHQREVYEQYF
12	few	TRBV28	TRBJ1-5	.	TGTGCCAGCAGTTCACGCAGTCAGCCCCAGCATTTT	CASSSRSQPQHF
14	few	TRBV7-9	TRBJ2-7	TRBD1	TGTGCCAGCAGCTCTGGACAGGGGATGTACGAGCAGTACTTC	CASSSGQGMYEQYF
16	.	TRBV12-3/TRBV12-4	TRBJ2-7	.	TGTGCCAGCAGCGCAACGTGGGGGGTAGTCCCTTACGAGCAGTACTTC	CASSATWGVVPYEQYF
16	.	TRBV7-8	TRBJ2-1	.	TGTGCCAGCAGCTTAGATGAATATCTCACCTACAATGAGCAGTTCTTC	CASSLDEYLTYNEQFF
19	few	TRBV28	TRBJ2-7	.	TGTGCCAGCAGGACTGATAGCGGCGTGAGTCCCCATCGGTTATACGAGCAGTACTTC	CASRTDSGVSPHRLYEQYF
13	few	TRBV5-5	TRBJ1-4	.	TGTGCCAGCGGACACCCCCGCGAGGAAAAACTGTTTTTT	CASGHPREEKLFF
15	few	TRBV3-1	TRBJ2-7	.	TGTGCCAGCAGCCAAGATTGGGGCAGGGGCGACGAGCAGTACTTC	CASSQDWGRGDEQYF
15	few	TRBV7-3	TRBJ2-1	TRBD2	TGTGCCAGCAGCCTTAGCGGGAGGGAGTACAATGAGCAGTTCTTC	CASSLSGREYNEQFF
18	.	TRBV7-9	TRBJ2-7	TRBD2	TGTGCCAGCAGCCCCAACCCGGGACTAGCGGGAGACGCCTACGAGCAGTACTTC	CASSPNPGLAGDAYEQYF
14	few	TRBV12-3/TRBV12-4	TRBJ1-1	.	TGTGCCAGCAGTTTAGCGGGGAGGAACACTGAAGCTTTCTTT	CASSLAGRNTEAFF
13	few	TRBV11-2	TRBJ2-1	TRBD2	TGTGCCAGCAGCACCGGAAGCGGGGATGAGCAGTTCTTC	CASSTGSGDEQFF
14	.	TRBV6-1	TRBJ1-5	.	TGTGCCAGCAGTGAAGATCCTGGCAATCAGCCCCAGCATTTT	CASSEDPGNQPQHF
15	.	TRBV13	TRBJ2-1	TRBD2	TGTGCCAGCAGCCCTAGAGGAGCGGGGTTCAATGAGCAGTTCTTC	CASSPRGAGFNEQFF
17	many	TRBV28	TRBJ2-7	.	TGTGCCAGCAGTTTACTTTTCTCAGCGGGTACCTACTACGAGCAGTACTTC	CASSLLFSAGTYYEQYF
13	.	TRBV28	TRBJ2-1	.	TGTGCCATATGGAGGACCGATTACAATGAGCAGTTCTTC	CAIWRTDYNEQFF
18	.	TRBV7-9	TRBJ1-1	.	TGTGCCAGCAGCTTAAATAGAATGCAGGGTCGTGGGAACACTGAAGCTTTCTTT	CASSLNRMQGRGNTEAFF
11	few	TRBV19	TRBJ1-1	.	TGTGCCAGTAAATTGGGCACTGAAGCTTTCTTT	CASKLGTEAFF
20	many	TRBV28	TRBJ2-4	TRBD2	TGTGCCAGCAGTTCGGATATGCAGCGGGAGGCCCCAGCCCCCAAAAACATTCAGTACTTC	CASSSDMQREAPAPKNIQYF
15	many	TRBV4-3	TRBJ1-2	.	TGCGCCAGCAGCCAAGCGAACCCCGCTAACTATGGCTACACCTTC	CASSQANPANYGYTF
18	few	TRBV25-1	TRBJ1-3	.	TGTGCCAGCAGTGAATATTTCCCCACTGGGGGGAACGGAAACACCATATATTTT	CASSEYFPTGGNGNTIYF
15	.	TRBV7-2	TRBJ2-1	TRBD2	TGTGCCAGCAGCGGGACTAGCGGCATCTACAATGAGCAGTTCTTC	CASSGTSGIYNEQFF
15	.	TRBV27	TRBJ2-7	TRBD2	TGTGCCAGCAGTTTATCTAGCGGGAATTTGAACGAGCAGTACTTC	CASSLSSGNLNEQYF
16	once	TRBV25-1	TRBJ2-7	TRBD2	TGTGCCAGCAGTGCTGGGGAGGGTATGATTTTCGACGAGCAGTACTTC	CASSAGEGMIFDEQYF
15	few	TRBV6-5	TRBJ1-1	.	TGTGCCAGCAGTCCCGACGGTTTGGTGAGCACTGAAGCTTTCTTT	CASSPDGLVSTEAFF
14	few	TRBV28	TRBJ2-4	.	TGTGCCAGCAGTTTCCTGGCTGAGCCAAACATTCAGTACTTC	CASSFLAEPNIQYF
13	few	TRBV12-5	TRBJ1-1	.	TGTGCTAGTGCCCTCTCCATGAACACTGAAGCTTTCTTT	CASALSMNTEAFF
14	.	TRBV5-4	TRBJ2-7	.	TGTGCCAGCAGCTCGTTTAGCGGCTCCTACGAGCAGTACTTC	CASSSFSGSYEQYF
17	few	TRBV11-1	TRBJ2-3	.	TGTGCCAGCAGCTTAGATGGGGACGTTCCCTACACAGATACGCAGTATTTT	CASSLDGDVPYTDTQYF
14	.	TRBV6-5	TRBJ2-1	TRBD2	TGTGCCAGCAGTTACACTAGCGGGAGCATTGAGCAGTTCTTC	CASSYTSGSIEQFF
16	.	TRBV6-1	TRBJ2-3	TRBD1	TGTGCCAGCACCAGCCCATGGGACAGGGCCGAAGATACGCAGTATTTT	CASTSPWDRAEDTQYF
14	.	TRBV13	TRBJ2-7	TRBD1	TGTGCCAGCAGCTTCGGACAGGGGGCTGTCGAGCAGTACTTC	CASSFGQGAVEQYF
15	.	TRBV7-9	TRBJ2-1	TRBD2	TGTGCCAGCAGCTTACTAGCGGGAGGTCACAATGAGCAGTTCTTC	CASSLLAGGHNEQFF
14	few	TRBV5-1	TRBJ2-7	TRBD1	TGCGCCAGCAGCTTGGCACAGGGGGCGTACGAGCAGTACTTC	CASSLAQGAYEQYF
14	.	TRBV7-6	TRBJ2-3	TRBD2	TGTGCCAGCAGATCTAGCGGGAGTACAGATACGCAGTATTTT	CASRSSGSTDTQYF
16	.	TRBV20-1	TRBJ2-7	.	TGCAGTGCTAGACAGATAAACGAGGGATTCGGTCACGAGCAGTACTTC	CSARQINEGFGHEQYF
15	many	TRBV7-8	TRBJ2-7	TRBD1	TGTGCCAGCAGCTTACGGGGACAGGGGTCCTACGAGCAGTACTTC	CASSLRGQGSYEQYF
13	few	TRBV29-1	TRBJ2-3	.	TGCAGCGTTGGGACGGTGAGGTCTGATACGCAGTATTTT	CSVGTVRSDTQYF
15	.	TRBV2	TRBJ2-5	TRBD1	TGTGCCAGCAGCAACCGGGACAGAGTCCAAGAGACCCAGTACTTC	CASSNRDRVQETQYF
15	.	TRBV28	TRBJ1-4	.	TGTGCCAGCAGCCCCATCCGGGGTGCTAATGAAAAACTGTTTTTT	CASSPIRGANEKLFF
15	few	TRBV29-1	TRBJ2-7	TRBD2	TGCAGCGTTGACGGCAGGAGCGGGAGTTCCTACGAGCAGTACTTC	CSVDGRSGSSYEQYF